What follows are 14 T cell receptor beta chains derived from one specimen sequenced in a study of cytotoxic CD8 clonotypes in ibrutinib-treated CLL. TCRdb keeps only in-frame clones here, not all; method: immunoSEQ multiplex PCR. The sample records over 250,000 clones, about 72% being singletons. The material sequenced was PBMCs, taken at disease progression, from a patient treated with ibrutinib. These receptors were taken from a human donor with chronic lymphocytic leukemia.

The chain has TRBV9 and TRBJ1-2; 9 bases align to TRBD1. This CDR3 is 14 amino acids long. V trimming: 1 base; J trimming: 5 bases; junction bases outside the gene matches: 3. Germline V gene sequence: CDR1 SGDLS, CDR2 YYNGEE. The CDR3 DNA reads TGTGCCAGCAGCGTACCGGGACAGGGATATGGCTACACCTTC. Translation: CASSVPGQGYGYTF.

This rearrangement joins TRBV18 to TRBJ1-2, with 8 nucleotides matching TRBD1. This CDR3 has 14 residues. V lost 3 bases to trimming and J lost 6 bases; unmatched junction nucleotides: 6. CDR1 and CDR2 from the germline V gene are KGHSH and LQKENI. Here the CDR3 DNA reads TGTGCCAGCTCACCTGGGACAGGATGGGATGGCTACACCTTC. As protein: CASSPGTGWDGYTF.

V is TRBV7-9 and J is TRBJ2-7, with 9 bases identical to TRBD1. The J segment lost 5 bases and the V segment lost 5 bases, leaving 10 bases of the junction unmatched. The germline gives CDR1 SEHNR, CDR2 FQNEAQ (reference sequence). This CDR3 is 15 amino acids long. The DNA of the CDR3 is TGTGCCAGCAGCCTATGGGGGACAGGGTCCCACGAGCAGTACTTC. This translates into CASSLWGTGSHEQYF.

The sample holds a few counts of this clone. The chain has TRBV7-2 and TRBJ2-7; a possible D gene is TRBD2 (6 bases). This CDR3 contains 14 residues. V dropped 1 base and J dropped 3 bases, with 10 bases sitting between them. CDR1 SGHTA and CDR2 FQGNSA come from the germline V gene. The CDR3 loop reads CASSLVASVYEQYF. The CDR3, as DNA: TGTGCCAGCAGCTTAGTGGCTAGCGTCTACGAGCAGTACTTC.

The chain carries TRBV11-2 and TRBJ2-4; D gene ambiguous. The CDR3 sequence is 15 residues long. CDR1 is SGHAT and CDR2 is FQNNGV in the germline V gene. The V and J ends lost 5 bases and 3 bases respectively, with 14 bases between them. Here the CDR3 reads CASSPGPWGKNIQYF. DNA of the CDR3: TGTGCCAGCAGCCCCGGACCCTGGGGCAAAAACATTCAGTACTTC.

The chain has TRBV5-1 and TRBJ1-6; TRBD1 aligns across 7 bases. This CDR3 is 15 amino acids long. The J segment lost 6 bases and the V segment lost 0 bases, leaving 3 bases of the junction unmatched. The germline V gene has CDR1 SGHRS and CDR2 YFSETQ. The CDR3 loop is CASSLATGINSPLHF. DNA of the CDR3: TGCGCCAGCAGCTTGGCGACAGGGATTAATTCACCCCTCCACTTT.

CDR3 sequence: CASSQDGKGARGYTF. In nucleotides, the CDR3 is TGCGCCAGCAGCCAAGATGGTAAGGGGGCGCGGGGCTACACCTTC. The chain recombines TRBV4-1 with TRBJ1-2; the match to TRBD1 covers 7 bases. The CDR3 is made up of 15 amino acids. Germline V gene sequence: CDR1 MGHRA, CDR2 YSYEKL. Trimming took 0 bases from V and 8 from J; bases not matched to a gene: 9.

This clone has a single count. The genes are TRBV7-3 and TRBJ2-3; 7 nucleotides match TRBD2. Trimming took 6 bases from V and 4 from J; bases not matched to a gene: 10. The CDR3 sequence is 15 residues long. Germline CDR1 is SGHTA and CDR2 is FQGTGA. The CDR3 nucleotides are TGTGCCAGCAGTGGTGGCCGGGACTACTCAGATACGCAGTATTTT. Protein: CASSGGRDYSDTQYF.

The chain recombines TRBV12-5 with TRBJ1-2; maybe TRBD1 (5 bases). Between the trimmed V and J ends, which lost 4 bases and 4 bases, there was a span of 10 bases. CDR3 length: 13 amino acids. The germline V gene encodes CDR1 LGHNT and CDR2 FRNRAP. The CDR3 DNA reads as TGTGCTAGTGGTTCGGGGGGTAGCTATGGCTACACCTTC. Its protein is CASGSGGSYGYTF.

This sequence joins TRBV11-2 and TRBJ2-1; no clear D. The germline CDR1 and CDR2 sequences are SGHAT and FQNNGV. Trimming shortened V by 5 bases and J by 2 bases, and 16 bases separated the two germline ends. This CDR3 comprises 16 residues. The chain's CDR3 is CASSPPADWTYNEQFF. CDR3 sequence (DNA): TGTGCCAGCAGCCCTCCTGCAGACTGGACCTACAATGAGCAGTTCTTC.

The sample holds one count of this clone. The genes are TRBV19 and TRBJ1-1, with unresolved D. This CDR3 has 14 residues. Germline V CDR1 and CDR2: LNHDA, SQIVND (reference sequence). The V end lost 7 bases, the J end lost 1 base, and 13 bases lay between the germline ends. The DNA of the CDR3 is TGTGCCAGTAAGTTTGTGGCCTGGAACACTGAAGCTTTCTTT. Its protein product is CASKFVAWNTEAFF.

The sample holds a few counts of this clone. The genes are TRBV28 and TRBJ1-5; no clear D. CDR1 is MDHEN and CDR2 is SYDVKM in the germline V gene. V was shortened by 4 bases and J by 2 bases, with 12 bases between the two germline ends. The CDR3 consists of 15 residues. DNA of the CDR3: TGTGCCAGCAGTTCCCGGCAGTTGGGCAATCAGCCCCAGCATTTT. Amino acid sequence: CASSSRQLGNQPQHF.

This chain joins TRBV5-4 and TRBJ2-1, with a tentative D call TRBD1 (5 bases). The germline CDR1 and CDR2 sequences are SGHNT and YYREEE (reference sequence). V lost 1 base, J lost 8 bases, and 10 bases lay in between. This CDR3 has 13 residues. DNA for the CDR3: TGTGCCAGCAGCTTGAACAGGTTCGATGAGCAGTTCTTC. Translated: CASSLNRFDEQFF. The whole variable domain, filled in from reference TRBV5-4 and TRBJ2-1, reads ETGVTQSPTHLIKTRGQQVTLRCSSQSGHNTVSWYQQALGQGPQFIFQYYREEENGRGNFPPRFSGLQFPNYSSELNVNALELDDSALYLCASSLNRFDEQFFGPGTRLTVL.

The rearrangement uses TRBV7-6 and TRBJ2-7; D is possibly TRBD1 (6 bases). The CDR3 is 17 residues long. CDR1 and CDR2 (germline): SGHVS, FNYEAQ. Trimming shortened V by 1 base and J by 0 bases, and 16 bases separated the two germline ends. The chain's CDR3 is CASSLDLQGPSSYEQYF. The CDR3 nucleotides read TGTGCCAGCAGCTTAGACCTACAGGGCCCCAGCTCCTACGAGCAGTACTTC.